These 26 T cell receptor beta chains were sequenced from one sample in a study of cytomegalovirus exposure and HLA in healthy donors. 13 Jbeta primers and 60 Vbeta primers were used for the PCR. This table comes from immunoSEQ multiplex PCR, and its TCRdb copy is limited to in-frame clones, with some not included. The sample carries around 150,000 clones, approximately 88% recorded once. Sequenced material: PBMCs. These receptor sequences come from a woman under 30 in good health and CMV-seronegative.

The chain recombines TRBV6-1 with TRBJ1-1, with no clear D. Germline V gene data show CDR1 as MNHNS and CDR2 as SASEGT. With 6 bases removed from V and 4 bases from J, the gap between germline ends came to 15 bases. The CDR3 consists of 14 residues. CDR3 in amino acids: CASSLSATGTEAFF. The CDR3 region has the DNA TGTGCCAGCAGCCTCAGTGCGACGGGCACTGAAGCTTTCTTT.

The chain uses TRBV15 and TRBJ1-1, with no clear D. Trimming removed 4 bases from V and 6 bases from J, with 15 bases in between. The CDR3 consists of 14 residues. From germline, CDR1 is LNHNV and CDR2 YYDKDF (reference sequence). The CDR3 region has the DNA TGTGCCACCAGCATTTACACTTCCAGCGCTGAAGCTTTCTTT. Its protein product is CATSIYTSSAEAFF. The full variable domain, its missing parts supplied by reference TRBV15 and TRBJ1-1, is DAMVIQNPRYQVTQFGKPVTLSCSQTLNHNVMYWYQQKSSQAPKLLFHYYDKDFNNEADTPDNFQSRRPNTSFCFLDIRSPGLGDTAMYLCATSIYTSSAEAFFGQGTRLTVV.

The chain recombines TRBV7-9 with TRBJ1-1; tentatively, D is TRBD1 (6 bases). V shed 6 bases and J shed 6 bases, with 20 bases lying between them. The CDR3 runs to 15 residues. Germline-derived CDR1 and CDR2 are SEHNR and FQNEAQ (reference sequence). The CDR3 DNA follows: TGTGCCAGCAGTCCAGGGGTCCTCTTAAACGCTGAAGCTTTCTTT. Translated, it gives CASSPGVLLNAEAFF. Complete variable domain (other parts from reference TRBV7-9 and TRBJ1-1): DTGVSQNPRHKITKRGQNVTFRCDPISEHNRLYWYRQTLGQGPEFLTYFQNEAQLEKSRLLSDRFSAERPKGSFSTLEIQRTEQGDSAMYLCASSPGVLLNAEAFFGQGTRLTVV.

In the case of this clone: At one end, the junction sequence differs from germline, possibly due to a read error. The chain carries TRBV29-1 and TRBJ2-6; possible D gene TRBD1, 5 bases. The germline CDR1 and CDR2 sequences are SQVTM and ANQGSEA. The CDR3 has 14 amino acids. The CDR3: CSARTSSGANGLTF. The DNA of the CDR3 is TGCAGCGCCCGTACGTCCTCTGGGGCCAACGGCCTGACTTTC.

CDR3 region: CASSVSPGQGAEAFF. The CDR3 region has the DNA TGCGCCAGCAGCGTATCCCCGGGACAGGGCGCTGAAGCTTTCTTT. The rearrangement uses TRBV5-1 and TRBJ1-1; 9 positions agree with TRBD1. CDR3 length: 15 residues. Germline CDR1 and CDR2: SGHRS and YFSETQ. V was pared by 4 bases and J by 6 bases, with 10 bases of the junction left unmatched.

V is TRBV6-1 and J is TRBJ1-1, with a tentative D call TRBD1 (6 bases). Trimming shortened V by 7 bases and J by 1 base, and 13 bases separated the two germline ends. Germline V lookup: CDR1 MNHNS, CDR2 SASEGT. The CDR3 is 14 amino acids. The CDR3 DNA reads TGTGCCAGCACCCTAGGGACATCGAACACTGAAGCTTTCTTT. It translates to CASTLGTSNTEAFF.

The chain is built from TRBV13 and TRBJ1-3; possibly TRBD1 for D (5 bases). In germline, CDR1 is PRHDT, CDR2 FYEKMQ (reference sequence). The CDR3 spans 16 residues. The V gene lost 8 bases and the J gene lost 1 base, with 18 bases spanning the gap. CDR3 DNA sequence: TGTGCCAGCGCTCTAGGGAGGGGCCCTTCTGGAAACACCATATATTTT. This encodes CASALGRGPSGNTIYF.

This chain connects TRBV7-2 to TRBJ1-3, with D tentatively TRBD1 (5 bases). The CDR3 spans 14 residues. CDR1 and CDR2 from the germline V gene are SGHTA and FQGNSA. V dropped 3 bases and J dropped 0 bases, with 6 bases sitting between them. The CDR3 loop is CASSLQGSGNTIYF. CDR3 DNA: TGTGCCAGCAGCTTGCAGGGCTCTGGAAACACCATATATTTT.

V gene TRBV30 combines with J gene TRBJ2-7; no definite D call. The V end lost 0 bases, the J end lost 3 bases, and 9 bases lay between the germline ends. Germline V lookup: CDR1 GTSNPN, CDR2 SVGIG (reference sequence). The CDR3 totals 13 residues. CDR3 amino acids: CAWSVSFLYEQYF. CDR3 in DNA: TGTGCCTGGAGTGTAAGCTTCCTCTACGAGCAGTACTTC.

This sequence joins TRBV5-5 and TRBJ1-2; 7 nucleotides align to TRBD1. CDR3 length: 13 amino acids. Germline loops: CDR1 SGHKS, CDR2 YYEKEE (reference sequence). The V and J ends lost 4 bases and 10 bases, in that order; junction bases with no gene match: 10. The CDR3 DNA is TGTGCCAGCAGCGGAATTAGGGACAGCCTCTACACCTTC. Translating gives CASSGIRDSLYTF. The full variable domain, completed using reference TRBV5-5 and TRBJ1-2, is DAGVTQSPTHLIKTRGQQVTLRCSPISGHKSVSWYQQVLGQGPQFIFQYYEKEERGRGNFPDRFSARQFPNYSSELNVNALLLGDSALYLCASSGIRDSLYTFGSGTRLTVV.

The rearrangement joins TRBV6-5 to TRBJ1-2; 8 bases map to TRBD1. The J segment lost 0 bases and the V segment lost 6 bases, leaving 3 bases of the junction unmatched. The CDR3 is 14 amino acids. The germline gives CDR1 MNHEY, CDR2 SVGAGI. The CDR3 DNA follows: TGTGCCAGCAGCCCGGACAGGGCTAACTATGGCTACACCTTC. Translating gives CASSPDRANYGYTF.

The rearrangement links TRBV5-1 to TRBJ1-2; 8 nucleotides agree with TRBD1. Looked up from germline, CDR1 is SGHRS and CDR2 is YFSETQ. The CDR3 is 17 amino acids. Trimming took 3 bases from V and 8 from J; bases not matched to a gene: 18. CDR3 in amino acids: CASSYPPGDRPGGGYTF. The CDR3 bases are TGCGCCAGCAGCTATCCACCGGGGGACAGGCCCGGCGGGGGCTACACCTTC.

This sequence joins TRBV5-1 and TRBJ2-7; no reliable D call. Germline V gene data show CDR1 as SGHRS and CDR2 as YFSETQ. CDR3 length: 15 amino acids. The V and J ends lost 0 bases and 2 bases respectively, with 12 bases between them. The CDR3 loop reads CASSLGAGLTYEQYF. DNA for the CDR3: TGCGCCAGCAGCTTGGGGGCAGGATTAACCTACGAGCAGTACTTC.

This rearrangement joins TRBV28 to TRBJ1-1; 8 bases line up with TRBD1. CDR3 size: 15 residues. Germline V gives CDR1 MDHEN, CDR2 SYDVKM. The V gene end was trimmed by 6 bases and the J gene end by 7 bases; junction bases not matched to a gene: 13. The CDR3 coding sequence is TGTGCCAGCAGATTAGACAGGGGATCCAATCGTGAAGCTTTCTTT. It encodes CASRLDRGSNREAFF.

This clone was observed a handful of times. The V gene is TRBV6-6, the J gene TRBJ1-4; 7 bases are a match to TRBD1. The length of the CDR3 is 15 residues. Per the germline V gene, CDR1 is MNHNY and CDR2 is SVGAGI (reference sequence). V gave up 4 bases and J gave up 7 bases; unmatched junction bases: 9. CDR3 in amino acids: CASSSSRGRGEKLFF. DNA for the CDR3: TGTGCCAGCAGTTCATCCAGGGGGAGAGGTGAAAAACTGTTTTTT.

The chain links TRBV5-4 to TRBJ2-2; TRBD2 aligns across 7 bases. Germline CDR1 is SGHNT and CDR2 is YYREEE (reference sequence). CDR3 length: 15 amino acids. After removal of 4 bases from V and 2 bases from J, the junction contained 5 bases not matched to a gene. CDR3 in amino acids: CASSPGGVNTGELFF. CDR3 bases: TGTGCCAGCAGCCCGGGGGGTGTTAACACCGGGGAGCTGTTTTTT.

The chain employs TRBV4-1 and TRBJ2-3; TRBD2 matches at 9 bases. V was pared by 1 base and J by 5 bases, with 13 bases of the junction left unmatched. There are 18 residues in the CDR3. The V gene's germline CDR1 is MGHRA and CDR2 YSYEKL. The CDR3 sequence is CASSQGIAGGAAKDTQYF. The CDR3 coding sequence is TGCGCCAGCAGCCAAGGAATTGCGGGGGGGGCAGCGAAAGATACGCAGTATTTT.

This chain connects TRBV18 to TRBJ1-4; TRBD1 is a possible D gene (5 bases). The V end lost 2 bases, the J end lost 5 bases, and 12 bases lay between the germline ends. Germline assignment: CDR1 KGHSH and CDR2 LQKENI. The CDR3 runs to 15 residues. For the CDR3, the DNA is TGTGCCAGCTCACCAAATTCAGCAGGGAATGAAAAACTGTTTTTT. Translation gives CASSPNSAGNEKLFF.

The V gene is TRBV18, the J gene TRBJ2-2; 8 nucleotides align to TRBD1. CDR1 and CDR2 from the germline V gene are KGHSH and LQKENI. J gave up 3 bases and V 0 bases, and 6 bases lay outside the gene matches. The CDR3 loop spans 17 amino acids. The CDR3 DNA follows: TGTGCCAGCTCACCACCGGACAGGGCTGAATACACCGGGGAGCTGTTTTTT. Translated: CASSPPDRAEYTGELFF.

The chain uses TRBV28 and TRBJ2-7, with a tentative D call TRBD1 (6 bases). The germline CDR1 and CDR2 sequences are MDHEN and SYDVKM. CDR3 size: 15 residues. Deletions cut 6 bases from V and 6 bases from J, with 21 bases between. CDR3 protein: CASSPPDRPAVEQYF. CDR3 DNA sequence: TGTGCCAGCAGCCCCCCCGACAGGCCCGCCGTCGAGCAGTACTTC.

The chain has TRBV4-1 and TRBJ1-2; the D is unclear. The ends were cut back, 4 bases at V and 4 bases at J, with 16 bases in the middle. Germline CDR1 reads MGHRA; CDR2 reads YSYEKL. This CDR3 has 15 amino acids. In DNA form, the CDR3 reads TGCGCCAGCAGCCCCGGAGACCGACGTAGCTATGGCTACACCTTC. Residues: CASSPGDRRSYGYTF.

As DNA, the CDR3 is TGTGCCAGCAGGTTTGAGCAACCTAATGAAAAACTGTTTTTT. Translating it yields CASRFEQPNEKLFF. The chain joins TRBV2 to TRBJ1-4; D call uncertain. Germline V gives CDR1 SNHLY, CDR2 FYNNEI. This CDR3 spans 14 amino acids. Trimming removed 6 bases from V and 3 bases from J, with 11 bases in between.

This sequence joins TRBV28 and TRBJ1-2, with D uncertain. CDR1 and CDR2 from the germline V gene are MDHEN and SYDVKM. Trimming took off 5 bases at V and 4 bases at J, with 11 bases between the two ends. The CDR3 runs to 13 residues. The CDR3 DNA is TGTGCCAGCAGTCCGGGTCAGCCCTATGGCTACACCTTC. It codes for CASSPGQPYGYTF.

The gene calls are TRBV5-5 and TRBJ1-5, with TRBD1 as a possible D gene (5 bases). V lost 2 bases and J lost 7, with 13 bases in between. CDR1 is SGHKS and CDR2 is YYEKEE in the germline V gene (reference sequence). The length of the CDR3 is 14 residues. CDR3 nucleotide sequence: TGTGCCAGCAGCTTTCAAGGGGTTAGGCAGCCCCAGCATTTT. Its translation: CASSFQGVRQPQHF.

In regard to this clone: At one boundary the junction diverges from the germline segment, which might be a read error. This rearrangement joins TRBV7-9 to TRBJ2-7, with 8 bases aligning to TRBD2. In germline, CDR1 is SEHNR, CDR2 FQNEAQ (reference sequence). The CDR3 totals 16 residues. CDR3 amino acids: CSSSLGASGPSYEQYF. CDR3 in DNA: TGTTCCAGCAGCCTCGGCGCTAGCGGGCCGTCCTACGAGCAGTACTTC. The whole variable domain, remainder taken from reference TRBV7-9 and TRBJ2-7, is DTGVSQNPRHKITKRGQNVTFRCDPISEHNRLYWYRQTLGQGPEFLTYFQNEAQLEKSRLLSDRFSAERPKGSFSTLEIQRTEQGDSAMYLCSSSLGASGPSYEQYFGPGTRLTVT.

The chain is built from TRBV1 and TRBJ2-7; the table calls TRBD2, which could not be checked here. TRBV1 is noted as a pseudogene. The CDR3 has 19 amino acids. The CDR3 spells CTSSQDQRGARRNHYEQYF. CDR3 in DNA: TGCACCAGCAGCCAAGATCAGCGGGGGGCCCGGCGAAACCACTACGAGCAGTACTTC.